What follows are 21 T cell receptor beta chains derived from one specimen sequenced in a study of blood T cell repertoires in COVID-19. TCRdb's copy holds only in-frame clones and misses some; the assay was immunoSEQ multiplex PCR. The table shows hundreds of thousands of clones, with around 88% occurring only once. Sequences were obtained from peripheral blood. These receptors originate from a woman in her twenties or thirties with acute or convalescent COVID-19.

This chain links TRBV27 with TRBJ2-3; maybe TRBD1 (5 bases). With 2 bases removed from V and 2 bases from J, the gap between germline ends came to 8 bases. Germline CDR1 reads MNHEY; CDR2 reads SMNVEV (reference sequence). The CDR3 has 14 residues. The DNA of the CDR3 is TGTGCCAGCAGTTTAGGACATTTCACAGATACGCAGTATTTT. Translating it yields CASSLGHFTDTQYF.

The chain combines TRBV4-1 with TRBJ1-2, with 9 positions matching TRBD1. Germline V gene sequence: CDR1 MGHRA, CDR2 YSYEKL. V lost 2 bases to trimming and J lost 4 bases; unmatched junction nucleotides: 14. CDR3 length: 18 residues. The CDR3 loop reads CASSQNQRSGQGFYGYTF. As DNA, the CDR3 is TGCGCCAGCAGCCAAAACCAACGGTCGGGACAGGGATTCTATGGCTACACCTTC.

CDR3 coding DNA: TGCGCCAGCAGCCAAGGGGTACAGGGGGCGAATGGCTACACCTTC. Its protein is CASSQGVQGANGYTF. The chain carries TRBV4-1 and TRBJ1-2; 9 bases line up with TRBD1. The CDR3 length is 15 residues. V lost 1 base and J lost 6; bases outside the gene matches: 6. Germline-derived CDR1 and CDR2 are MGHRA and YSYEKL.

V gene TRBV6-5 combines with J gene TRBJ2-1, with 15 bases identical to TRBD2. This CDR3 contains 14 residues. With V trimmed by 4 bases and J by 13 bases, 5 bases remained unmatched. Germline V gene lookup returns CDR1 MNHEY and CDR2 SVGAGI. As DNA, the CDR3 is TGTGCCAGCAGTTCCGGACTAGCGGGGGGGCGACAGTTCTTC. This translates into CASSSGLAGGRQFF.

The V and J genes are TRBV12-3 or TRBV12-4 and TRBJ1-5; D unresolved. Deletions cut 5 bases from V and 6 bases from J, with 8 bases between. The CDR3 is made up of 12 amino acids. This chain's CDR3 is CASSPSRQPQHF. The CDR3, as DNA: TGTGCCAGCAGTCCTTCCCGTCAGCCCCAGCATTTT.

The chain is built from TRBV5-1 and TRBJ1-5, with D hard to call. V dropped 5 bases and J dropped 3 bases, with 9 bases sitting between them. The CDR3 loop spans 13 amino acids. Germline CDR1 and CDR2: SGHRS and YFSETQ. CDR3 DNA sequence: TGCGCCAGCAGGGAGGCTTACAATCAGCCCCAGCATTTT. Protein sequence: CASREAYNQPQHF. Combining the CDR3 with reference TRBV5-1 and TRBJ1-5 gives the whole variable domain KAGVTQTPRYLIKTRGQQVTLSCSPISGHRSVSWYQQTPGQGLQFLFEYFSETQRNKGNFPGRFSGRQFSNSRSEMNVSTLELGDSALYLCASREAYNQPQHFGDGTRLSIL.

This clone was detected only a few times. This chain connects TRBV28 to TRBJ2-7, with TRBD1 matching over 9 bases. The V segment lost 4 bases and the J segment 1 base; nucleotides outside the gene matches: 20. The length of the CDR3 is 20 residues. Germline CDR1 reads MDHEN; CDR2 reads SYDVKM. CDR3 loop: CASSSPAFGRAGQGSYEQYF. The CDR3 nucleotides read TGTGCCAGCAGTTCACCTGCATTTGGCCGGGCGGGACAGGGATCCTACGAGCAGTACTTC.

CDR3 residues: CASSENGEGYEQYF. The DNA for the CDR3 is TGCGCCAGCAGTGAGAACGGGGAGGGCTACGAGCAGTACTTC. This chain uses TRBV10-2 with TRBJ2-7, with TRBD2 matching 7 bases. This CDR3 contains 14 residues. Germline CDR1 and CDR2: WSHSY and SAAADI. V trimming: 2 bases; J trimming: 3 bases; junction bases outside the gene matches: 4.

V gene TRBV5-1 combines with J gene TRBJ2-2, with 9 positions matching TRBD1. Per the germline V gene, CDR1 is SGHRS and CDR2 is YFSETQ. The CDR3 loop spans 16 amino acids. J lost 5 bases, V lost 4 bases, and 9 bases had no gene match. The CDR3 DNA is TGCGCCAGCAGCCCTCTCGGACAGGGGCGTACCGGGGAGCTGTTTTTT. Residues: CASSPLGQGRTGELFF.

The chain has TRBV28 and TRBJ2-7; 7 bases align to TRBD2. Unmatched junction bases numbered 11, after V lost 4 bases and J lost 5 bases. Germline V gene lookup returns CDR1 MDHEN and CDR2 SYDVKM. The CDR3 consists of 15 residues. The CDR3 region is CASSSQGAGRNEQYF. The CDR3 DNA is TGTGCCAGCAGTTCCCAGGGAGCGGGGAGGAACGAGCAGTACTTC.

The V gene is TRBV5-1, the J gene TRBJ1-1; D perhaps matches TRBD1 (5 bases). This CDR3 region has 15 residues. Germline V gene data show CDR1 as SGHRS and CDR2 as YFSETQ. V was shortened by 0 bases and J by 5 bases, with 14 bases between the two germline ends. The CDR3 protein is CASSLVGAGRTEAFF. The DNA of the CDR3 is TGCGCCAGCAGCTTGGTTGGCGCAGGGAGGACTGAAGCTTTCTTT. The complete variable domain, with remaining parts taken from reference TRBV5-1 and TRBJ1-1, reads KAGVTQTPRYLIKTRGQQVTLSCSPISGHRSVSWYQQTPGQGLQFLFEYFSETQRNKGNFPGRFSGRQFSNSRSEMNVSTLELGDSALYLCASSLVGAGRTEAFFGQGTRLTVV.

CDR3 loop: CASSVDPLSGTLTDTQYF. The DNA for the CDR3 is TGTGCCAGCAGCGTAGATCCCCTAAGCGGGACCCTCACAGATACGCAGTATTTT. The chain carries TRBV9 and TRBJ2-3, with 7 bases aligning to TRBD2. This CDR3 is built from 18 residues. In germline, CDR1 is SGDLS, CDR2 YYNGEE. The V and J ends lost 0 bases and 2 bases, in that order; junction bases with no gene match: 12.

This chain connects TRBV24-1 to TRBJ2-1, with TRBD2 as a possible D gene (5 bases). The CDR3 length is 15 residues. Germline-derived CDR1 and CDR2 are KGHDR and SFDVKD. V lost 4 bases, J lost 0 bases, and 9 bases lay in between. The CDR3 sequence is CATSELGSSYNEQFF. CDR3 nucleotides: TGTGCCACCAGTGAATTAGGGAGCTCCTACAATGAGCAGTTCTTC.

CDR3 in amino acids: CSASYGGSYEQYF. The CDR3 bases are TGCAGTGCTAGTTACGGGGGATCCTACGAGCAGTACTTC. This chain links TRBV20-1 with TRBJ2-7, with D perhaps matching TRBD2 (6 bases). The V gene lost 3 bases and the J gene lost 1 base, with 10 bases spanning the gap. From germline, CDR1 is DFQATT and CDR2 SNEGSKA (reference sequence). The CDR3 covers 13 residues.

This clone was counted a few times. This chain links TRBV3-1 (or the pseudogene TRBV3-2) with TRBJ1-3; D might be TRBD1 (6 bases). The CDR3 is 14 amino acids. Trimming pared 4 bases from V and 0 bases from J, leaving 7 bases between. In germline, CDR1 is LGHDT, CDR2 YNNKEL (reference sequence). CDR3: CASSRTDSGNTIYF. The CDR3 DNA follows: TGTGCCAGCAGCCGGACAGACTCTGGAAACACCATATATTTT.

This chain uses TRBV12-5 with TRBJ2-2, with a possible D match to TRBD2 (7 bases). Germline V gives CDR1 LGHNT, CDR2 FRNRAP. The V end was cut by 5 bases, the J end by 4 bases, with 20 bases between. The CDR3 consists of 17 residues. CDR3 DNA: TGTGCTAGTGGTCTAAACCCGGGGGGCCAGGCCACCGGGGAGCTGTTTTTT. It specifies CASGLNPGGQATGELFF.

The CDR3 sequence is CAISEDQGVGGKPLHF. The CDR3 DNA follows: TGTGCCATCAGTGAGGATCAGGGTGTCGGCGGTAAACCCCTCCACTTT. The V call is TRBV10-3, the J call TRBJ1-6, with D possibly matching TRBD1 (5 bases). Germline assignment: CDR1 ENHRY and CDR2 SYGVKD. V was shortened by 2 bases and J by 12 bases, with 20 bases between the two germline ends. The CDR3 contains 16 residues.

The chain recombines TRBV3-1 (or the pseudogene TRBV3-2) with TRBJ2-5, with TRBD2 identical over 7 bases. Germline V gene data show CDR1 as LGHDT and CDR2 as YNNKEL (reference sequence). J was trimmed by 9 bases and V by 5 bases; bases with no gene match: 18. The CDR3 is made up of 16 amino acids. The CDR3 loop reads CASSSEASGLLRAQYF. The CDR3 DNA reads TGTGCCAGCAGCTCAGAGGCTAGCGGCCTGTTGAGGGCCCAGTACTTC.

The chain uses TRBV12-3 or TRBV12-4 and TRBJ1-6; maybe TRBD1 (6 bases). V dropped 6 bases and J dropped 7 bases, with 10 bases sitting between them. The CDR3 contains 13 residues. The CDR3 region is CASSNRANSPLHF. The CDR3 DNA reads TGTGCCAGCAGCAACAGGGCAAATTCACCCCTCCACTTT.

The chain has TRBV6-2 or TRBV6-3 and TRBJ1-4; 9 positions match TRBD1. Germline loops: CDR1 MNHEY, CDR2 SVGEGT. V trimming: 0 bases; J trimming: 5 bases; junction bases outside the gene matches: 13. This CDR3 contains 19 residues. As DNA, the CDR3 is TGTGCCAGCAGTTACTCGAGCGTGGGGTTCGGACAGGGGAATGAAAAACTGTTTTTT. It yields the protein CASSYSSVGFGQGNEKLFF.

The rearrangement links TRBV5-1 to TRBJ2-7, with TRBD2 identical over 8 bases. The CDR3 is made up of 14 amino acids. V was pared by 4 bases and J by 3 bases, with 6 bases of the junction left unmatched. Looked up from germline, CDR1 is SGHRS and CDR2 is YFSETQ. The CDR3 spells CASSRTSGGYEQYF. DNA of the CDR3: TGCGCCAGCAGCAGGACGAGCGGGGGCTACGAGCAGTACTTC. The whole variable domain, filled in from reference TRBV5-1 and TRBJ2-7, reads KAGVTQTPRYLIKTRGQQVTLSCSPISGHRSVSWYQQTPGQGLQFLFEYFSETQRNKGNFPGRFSGRQFSNSRSEMNVSTLELGDSALYLCASSRTSGGYEQYFGPGTRLTVT.